The 6 T cell receptor beta chains in this list originate from one sample, sequenced in a study of neurological immune-mediated disorders. Time point given: longitudinal time-point 1 (baseline). Via MiXCR, TCRdb re-called the 5' RACE reads, giving one row per CDR3 protein. Of 55,000 to 75,000 distinct CDR3 sequences listed, roughly 15% were seen once; the top ten hold approximately 4.6%. The sequencing input was PBMCs. The origin of the receptors is a female donor with HTLV-1-associated myelopathy (HAM/TSP).

The chain employs TRBV20-1 and TRBJ2-1, with 16 nucleotides matching TRBD2. Trimming took 0 bases from V and 9 from J; bases not matched to a gene: 14. The CDR3 is 19 residues long. The germline V gene has CDR1 DFQATT and CDR2 SNEGSKA (reference sequence). The CDR3 sequence is CSARDWRVGTSGGGGEQFF. The CDR3 DNA is TGCAGTGCTAGAGATTGGAGAGTAGGGACTAGCGGGGGGGGCGGTGAGCAGTTCTTC.

The table lists this clonotype with many counts. The rearrangement uses TRBV11-2 and TRBJ1-1; no reliable D call. The CDR3 runs to 13 residues. The V gene's germline CDR1 is SGHAT and CDR2 FQNNGV. The V end lost 4 bases, the J end lost 5 bases, and 11 bases lay between the germline ends. The CDR3 region has the DNA TGTGCCAGCAGCTCCGCCGGAGGGACTGAAGCTTTCTTT. The encoded protein is CASSSAGGTEAFF.

This clonotype was picked up many times. The gene calls are TRBV12-3 or TRBV12-4 and TRBJ2-3; D ambiguous. The V gene lost 6 bases and the J gene lost 5 bases, with 6 bases spanning the gap. The CDR3 totals 11 residues. This CDR3 is CASSPRDTQYF. Written as DNA, the CDR3 is TGTGCCAGCAGCCCCCGAGATACGCAGTATTTT.

This clonotype was recorded at least ten times. The rearrangement uses TRBV27 and TRBJ2-7; D remains unclear. CDR1 is MNHEY and CDR2 is SMNVEV in the germline V gene (reference sequence). V was shortened by 1 base and J by 2 bases, with 9 bases between the two germline ends. The CDR3 runs to 14 residues. The CDR3 is CASSLYGSPYEQYF. The CDR3 DNA follows: TGTGCCAGCAGTTTATATGGCAGCCCCTACGAGCAGTACTTC.

By share of the sample, this clonotype is medium-sized. The chain uses TRBV6-5 and TRBJ2-7, with D possibly matching TRBD1 (6 bases). The CDR3 has 15 amino acids. Between the trimmed V and J ends, which lost 6 bases and 6 bases, there was a span of 21 bases. The germline V gene has CDR1 MNHEY and CDR2 SVGAGI. The CDR3 is CASSWGPPHSSEQYF. As DNA, the CDR3 is TGTGCCAGCAGCTGGGGGCCCCCCCATAGTAGCGAGCAGTACTTC.

This clonotype was recorded at least ten times. The V and J genes are TRBV4-1 and TRBJ2-4, with 10 bases aligning to TRBD2. Germline assignment: CDR1 MGHRA and CDR2 YSYEKL. The CDR3 has 20 amino acids. J lost 1 base, V lost 1 base, and 13 bases had no gene match. The CDR3 bases are TGCGCCAGCAGCCAAGTGGTCCTAGCGGGGGCGGCCTTTGCCAAAAACATTCAGTACTTC. Translated: CASSQVVLAGAAFAKNIQYF.